This TCR beta chain was found in a study of shared clonotypes between healthy human individuals. In the study overall: Researchers assigned three CD4 naive, three CD4 memory, two CD8 naive and one CD8 memory plate to each donor. Points from the study as a whole: Only blood underwent sampling, and tissue repertoires likely differ. Against clonotypes common to all four donors, non-shared ones had lower generation probabilities.

Division of CD4+ cells produced a CD45RA+ naive subset and a CD45RA-negative memory subset. Data came from immunoSEQ multiplex PCR; TCRdb stores just in-frame clones and leaves some out. The sample includes under 200,000 clones, approximately 92% of them seen just once. CDR3 size: 16 residues. The germline V gene encodes CDR1 SGHRS and CDR2 YFSETQ. Worth noting for this clone: No antigen is known for it.

The sequence came from a woman under 40 in good health. This chain joins TRBV5-1 and TRBJ2-5; 12 bases agree with TRBD2. The J call may be wrong; the DNA end is better matched by TRBJ2-7. Sequencing input: naive CD4+ T cells sorted from blood. Subset meaning: CD45RA+ positively selected. The CDR3 sequence is CASSRTSGITAYEQYF. CDR3 nucleotides: TGCGCCAGCAGCCGGACTAGCGGGATAACGGCCTACGAGCAGTACTTC.